A single sample is the source of the 2 T cell receptor beta chains below, sequenced in a study of patients with pleural tuberculosis. One entry per CDR3 protein, called by TCRdb with MiXCR from the reads. Among just under 30,000 distinct CDR3 sequences, about a sixth were seen once, and the ten largest hold 3.5% to 4.5%. Sequencing input: peripheral blood. Source of these receptors: a human donor with pleural tuberculosis.

Comment on this clonotype: Being one base from a much bigger clone, this may be a read error. This chain uses TRBV4-1 with TRBJ2-7, with D tentatively TRBD1 (5 bases). There are 16 residues in the CDR3. Germline V CDR1 and CDR2: MGHRA, YSYEKL. In DNA form, the CDR3 reads TGCACCAGCAGCCAAGATTCGCAGGGTTGGTCCTACGAGCAGTACTTC. Translated: CTSSQDSQGWSYEQYF.

This clonotype was seen at least ten times. The rearrangement uses TRBV25-1 and TRBJ2-6, with a tentative D call TRBD1 (6 bases). Per the germline V gene, CDR1 is MGHDK and CDR2 is SYGVNS. V was clipped by 5 bases and J by 4 bases, with 15 bases between them. The CDR3 runs to 16 residues. The CDR3 sequence is CASSPSRGSGANVLTF. As DNA, the CDR3 is TGTGCCAGCAGTCCATCGAGGGGGTCCGGGGCCAACGTCCTGACTTTC.